This T cell receptor beta chain was retrieved from a study of blood T cell repertoires in COVID-19. Living in under 30 US areas, the participants were between roughly 18 and 95 years of age. The CDR3 contains 13 residues. With 7 bases clipped from V and 7 bases from J, the junction kept 7 bases outside the gene matches. The method was immunoSEQ multiplex PCR; TCRdb's version includes in-frame clones alone and lacks a portion of them. The table has fewer than 350,000 clones, around 85% seen once. This TCR was recovered from a woman aged 30 to 39 who had been exposed to COVID-19. This chain connects TRBV12-3 or TRBV12-4 to TRBJ1-1; 9 nucleotides agree with TRBD1. Sequencing input: PBMCs or T cells enriched from blood (not recorded which). The CDR3 sequence: CASILGTGNEAFF. The CDR3 DNA reads as TGTGCCAGCATCCTAGGGACAGGGAATGAAGCTTTCTTT.